A selection of T cell receptor beta chains follows, all from one sample in a study of Ad26.COV2.S vaccination and SARS-CoV-2 variants. Clones were sequenced by immunoSEQ multiplex PCR, and TCRdb holds only the in-frame ones, with some missing. The table lists 300,000 to 350,000 clones, about 87% of them singletons. The input for sequencing was peripheral blood, taken in a trial of Ad26.COV2.S vaccine versus placebo. The origin of the receptors is a person aged 18 to 65 who received the Ad26.COV2.S COVID-19 vaccine or a placebo. Each CDR3 is given with its conserved first and last residue. A D gene is named only where the DNA matches it firmly. The listing skips clone size in some rows; elsewhere it reads once, few, many or a size class.

v_call: TRBV5-8; d_call: TRBD1; clone_size: -; j_call: TRBJ1-6; cdr3_nt: TGTGCCAGCAGCCATGGGACAGGGTCACCCCTCCACTTT; cdr3_aa: CASSHGTGSPLHF
v_call: TRBV4-3; d_call: TRBD1; clone_size: -; j_call: TRBJ2-7; cdr3_nt: TGCGCCAGCAGCCATTACCGGGACAGGGTCTACGAGCAGTACTTC; cdr3_aa: CASSHYRDRVYEQYF
v_call: TRBV6-5; d_call: TRBD1; clone_size: -; j_call: TRBJ1-5; cdr3_nt: TGTGCCAGCAGCCGTCGGACAGGGTATGATCAGCCCCAGCATTTT; cdr3_aa: CASSRRTGYDQPQHF
v_call: TRBV7-9; d_call: -; clone_size: -; j_call: TRBJ1-2; cdr3_nt: TGTGCCAGCAGCTTAGTACCCGGGTTGGCGCTCCTAATTCGTGGCTACACCTTC; cdr3_aa: CASSLVPGLALLIRGYTF
v_call: TRBV6-5; d_call: -; clone_size: -; j_call: TRBJ1-1; cdr3_nt: TGTGCCAGCAGGGGCGCCGGGACGGCGAACACTGAAGCTTTCTTT; cdr3_aa: CASRGAGTANTEAFF
v_call: TRBV4-2; d_call: TRBD1; clone_size: -; j_call: TRBJ1-2; cdr3_nt: TGTGCCAGCAGCCAAGTACAAATAACTGGGGGACAGGGGTGGGGTGGCTACACCTTC; cdr3_aa: CASSQVQITGGQGWGGYTF
v_call: TRBV12-5; d_call: -; clone_size: -; j_call: TRBJ2-6; cdr3_nt: TGTGCTAGTGGTCTAACCCAGGGGAACGGGGCCAACGTCCTGACTTTC; cdr3_aa: CASGLTQGNGANVLTF
v_call: TRBV19; d_call: TRBD2; clone_size: -; j_call: TRBJ2-7; cdr3_nt: TGTGCCAGTAGTAGCGGGAGAGGCTACGAGCAGTACTTC; cdr3_aa: CASSSGRGYEQYF
v_call: TRBV3-1/TRBV3-2; d_call: TRBD2; clone_size: -; j_call: TRBJ2-7; cdr3_nt: TGTGCCAGCTTAGCCGCGACTAGCGGACCGGAAGGGGGTATCTACGAGCAGTACTTC; cdr3_aa: CASLAATSGPEGGIYEQYF
v_call: TRBV3-1/TRBV3-2; d_call: -; clone_size: -; j_call: TRBJ1-1; cdr3_nt: TGTGCCAGCAGCTCTGAGCCCCCAGGGCCTGAAGCTTTCTTT; cdr3_aa: CASSSEPPGPEAFF
v_call: TRBV12-3/TRBV12-4; d_call: -; clone_size: -; j_call: TRBJ1-6; cdr3_nt: TGTGCCAGCAGTAAGGGAGCCGGGAAACCCCTCCACTTT; cdr3_aa: CASSKGAGKPLHF
v_call: TRBV2; d_call: -; clone_size: -; j_call: TRBJ1-1; cdr3_nt: TGTGCCAGCATTGAGGGTGTAGACACTGAAGCTTTCTTT; cdr3_aa: CASIEGVDTEAFF
v_call: TRBV19; d_call: -; clone_size: -; j_call: TRBJ2-2; cdr3_nt: TGTGCCAGTGGTTGGACCGGGGAGCTGTTTTTT; cdr3_aa: CASGWTGELFF
v_call: TRBV6-5; d_call: -; clone_size: -; j_call: TRBJ2-3; cdr3_nt: TGTGCCAGCAGTTACGTGGGGGGACGAGATACGCAGTATTTT; cdr3_aa: CASSYVGGRDTQYF
v_call: TRBV6-2/TRBV6-3; d_call: -; clone_size: -; j_call: TRBJ2-5; cdr3_nt: TGTGCCAGCAGTTACGTAATGGAGACCCAGTACTTC; cdr3_aa: CASSYVMETQYF
v_call: TRBV5-4; d_call: -; clone_size: once; j_call: TRBJ2-3; cdr3_nt: TGTGCCAGCAGCTTGGGGGCCCTAAAAAATACGCAGTATTTT; cdr3_aa: CASSLGALKNTQYF
v_call: TRBV5-6; d_call: TRBD1; clone_size: -; j_call: TRBJ2-7; cdr3_nt: TGTGCCAGCAGCTTGGCCGGGACAGGGGGTCCCGAGCAGTACTTC; cdr3_aa: CASSLAGTGGPEQYF
v_call: TRBV27; d_call: -; clone_size: -; j_call: TRBJ2-3; cdr3_nt: TGTGCCAGCAGTTTTTTAAACACAGATACGCAGTATTTT; cdr3_aa: CASSFLNTDTQYF
v_call: TRBV4-3; d_call: -; clone_size: -; j_call: TRBJ2-1; cdr3_nt: TGCGCCAGCAGCCAAGAAAGGAGTCAGGTCTACAATGAGCAGTTCTTC; cdr3_aa: CASSQERSQVYNEQFF
v_call: TRBV7-3; d_call: -; clone_size: -; j_call: TRBJ2-1; cdr3_nt: TGTGCCAGCAGCTCTACCGGGACAATGGTTTACAATGAGCAGTTCTTC; cdr3_aa: CASSSTGTMVYNEQFF
v_call: TRBV6-5; d_call: -; clone_size: -; j_call: TRBJ1-2; cdr3_nt: TGTGCCAGCAGTTACTCTACGGGGGCTGGAAACTATGGCTACACCTTC; cdr3_aa: CASSYSTGAGNYGYTF
v_call: TRBV6-5; d_call: -; clone_size: -; j_call: TRBJ1-1; cdr3_nt: TGTGCCAGCAGTTTACCCGGGCCCCAGCTTACTGAAGCTTTCTTT; cdr3_aa: CASSLPGPQLTEAFF
v_call: TRBV5-6; d_call: -; clone_size: -; j_call: TRBJ2-1; cdr3_nt: TGTGCCAGCAGTCCCGGCTACAATGAGCAGTTCTTC; cdr3_aa: CASSPGYNEQFF
v_call: TRBV6-5; d_call: TRBD1; clone_size: -; j_call: TRBJ2-7; cdr3_nt: TGTGCCAGCAGGGACGGGCTGACAGGGGGGGAGCAGTACTTC; cdr3_aa: CASRDGLTGGEQYF
v_call: TRBV5-1; d_call: -; clone_size: -; j_call: TRBJ2-7; cdr3_nt: TGCGCCAGCAGCTTGGAGGGGGGAATCTCCTACGAGCAGTACTTC; cdr3_aa: CASSLEGGISYEQYF
v_call: TRBV5-1; d_call: TRBD2; clone_size: -; j_call: TRBJ2-3; cdr3_nt: TGCGCCAGCAGCTTGAACAGCGGGGGCCTCACTAGCACAGATACGCAGTATTTT; cdr3_aa: CASSLNSGGLTSTDTQYF
v_call: TRBV5-4; d_call: TRBD2; clone_size: -; j_call: TRBJ2-1; cdr3_nt: TGTGCCAGCAGCCTACAACGGGGGGGAAGATTTGGGGAGCAGTTCTTC; cdr3_aa: CASSLQRGGRFGEQFF
v_call: TRBV6-2/TRBV6-3; d_call: TRBD1; clone_size: -; j_call: TRBJ1-2; cdr3_nt: TGTGCCAGCAGCTCGGACAGGGTGTATGACTACACCTTC; cdr3_aa: CASSSDRVYDYTF
v_call: TRBV4-1; d_call: -; clone_size: -; j_call: TRBJ1-2; cdr3_nt: TGCGCCAGCAGCCAGGGGGGGGCGCTGAGAAGTGGCTACACCTTC; cdr3_aa: CASSQGGALRSGYTF
v_call: TRBV19; d_call: TRBD2; clone_size: once; j_call: TRBJ2-3; cdr3_nt: TGTGCCAGTAGTTCCCTAGCGGGGGGGCAGAGGGGAGATACGCAGTATTTT; cdr3_aa: CASSSLAGGQRGDTQYF
v_call: TRBV19; d_call: TRBD1; clone_size: -; j_call: TRBJ2-1; cdr3_nt: TGTGCCAGTAGTAGACGACAGGGGGCTAATGAGCAGTTCTTC; cdr3_aa: CASSRRQGANEQFF
v_call: TRBV21-1; d_call: -; clone_size: -; j_call: TRBJ1-3; cdr3_nt: TGTGCCAGCAGCAAAAAGGGGGCTGGAAACACCATATATTTT; cdr3_aa: CASSKKGAGNTIYF
v_call: TRBV7-2; d_call: -; clone_size: -; j_call: TRBJ1-5; cdr3_nt: TGTGCCAGCAGCTTAAGGAACGACTATAGCAATCAGCCCCAGCATTTT; cdr3_aa: CASSLRNDYSNQPQHF
v_call: TRBV7-6; d_call: -; clone_size: -; j_call: TRBJ2-7; cdr3_nt: TGTGCCAGCAGCTTACCGGGGTACGAGCAGTACTTC; cdr3_aa: CASSLPGYEQYF
v_call: TRBV5-4; d_call: TRBD1; clone_size: -; j_call: TRBJ2-2; cdr3_nt: TGTGCCAGCAGCTTAGACAGGGGGTCATACGGGGAGCTGTTTTTT; cdr3_aa: CASSLDRGSYGELFF
v_call: TRBV15; d_call: -; clone_size: -; j_call: TRBJ1-1; cdr3_nt: TGTGCCACCGAACCCCGGGTCCCTGGGACTGAAGCTTTCTTT; cdr3_aa: CATEPRVPGTEAFF
v_call: TRBV10-1; d_call: -; clone_size: -; j_call: TRBJ2-1; cdr3_nt: TGCGCCAGCAGTGAGGAGAGCTCCTACAATGAGCAGTTCTTC; cdr3_aa: CASSEESSYNEQFF
v_call: TRBV11-2; d_call: -; clone_size: -; j_call: TRBJ2-7; cdr3_nt: TGTGCCAGCAGCTTTCCGACGAAGGGTGTGAGTAATGACGAGCAGTACTTC; cdr3_aa: CASSFPTKGVSNDEQYF
v_call: TRBV7-2; d_call: -; clone_size: -; j_call: TRBJ1-5; cdr3_nt: TGTGCCAGCAGCCCCCCGGGAGGCAATCAGCCCCAGCATTTT; cdr3_aa: CASSPPGGNQPQHF
v_call: TRBV10-2; d_call: -; clone_size: -; j_call: TRBJ1-5; cdr3_nt: TGCGCCAGCAGTGAGTCGAGTCGGGGACTAATGCAGCCCCAGCATTTT; cdr3_aa: CASSESSRGLMQPQHF
v_call: TRBV9; d_call: -; clone_size: few; j_call: TRBJ2-3; cdr3_nt: TGTGCCAGCAGCGTTAGCACAGATACGCAGTATTTT; cdr3_aa: CASSVSTDTQYF
v_call: TRBV6-1; d_call: TRBD1; clone_size: -; j_call: TRBJ1-5; cdr3_nt: TGTGCCAGCAGTGCCGGGACAGGGGTTAGCAATCAGCCCCAGCATTTT; cdr3_aa: CASSAGTGVSNQPQHF
v_call: TRBV7-9; d_call: -; clone_size: -; j_call: TRBJ1-1; cdr3_nt: TGTGCCACCACAGACGGGGCACGGAACACTGAAGCTTTCTTT; cdr3_aa: CATTDGARNTEAFF
v_call: TRBV9; d_call: -; clone_size: -; j_call: TRBJ1-2; cdr3_nt: TGTGCCAGCAGCGTAGGGGGGCACGGCTACACCTTC; cdr3_aa: CASSVGGHGYTF
v_call: TRBV19; d_call: -; clone_size: -; j_call: TRBJ2-5; cdr3_nt: TGTGCCAGTAGTAACTTGGGGGGTGAGACCCAGTACTTC; cdr3_aa: CASSNLGGETQYF
v_call: TRBV25-1; d_call: -; clone_size: -; j_call: TRBJ1-2; cdr3_nt: TGTGCCAGCAGTGAATTTGGGCAGGTTGACTATGGCTACACCTTC; cdr3_aa: CASSEFGQVDYGYTF
v_call: TRBV9; d_call: -; clone_size: -; j_call: TRBJ2-2; cdr3_nt: TGTGCCAGCAGCGTAGGAGGGACCACCGGGGAGCTGTTTTTT; cdr3_aa: CASSVGGTTGELFF
v_call: TRBV3-1/TRBV3-2; d_call: -; clone_size: -; j_call: TRBJ1-6; cdr3_nt: TGTGCCAGCAGCTACCGGGACGGAAGTAATTCACCCCTCCACTTT; cdr3_aa: CASSYRDGSNSPLHF